This T cell receptor beta chain was recovered during a study of technical replicates of blood from a few donors. Some clones are missing from TCRdb's copy, which holds only in-frame ones; the method was immunoSEQ multiplex PCR. The table includes under 85,000 clones, about 96% detected once. Sequences were obtained from T cells isolated from PBMCs. The source is a human donor in good health.

CDR3 loop: CASSLVRGRTEAFF. In DNA form, the CDR3 reads TGTGCCAGCAGCTTAGTCAGGGGAAGAACTGAAGCTTTCTTT. V gene TRBV7-2 combines with J gene TRBJ1-1; D is perhaps TRBD1 (6 bases). CDR1 is SGHTA, CDR2 FQGNSA, per germline. The germline V and J ends were trimmed by 1 base and 5 bases, with 11 bases remaining between them. There are 14 residues in the CDR3. Full variable domain (remainder filled in from reference TRBV7-2 and TRBJ1-1): GAGVSQSPSNKVTEKGKDVELRCDPISGHTALYWYRQSLGQGLEFLIYFQGNSAPDKSGLPSDRFSAERTGGSVSTLTIQRTQQEDSAVYLCASSLVRGRTEAFFGQGTRLTVV.